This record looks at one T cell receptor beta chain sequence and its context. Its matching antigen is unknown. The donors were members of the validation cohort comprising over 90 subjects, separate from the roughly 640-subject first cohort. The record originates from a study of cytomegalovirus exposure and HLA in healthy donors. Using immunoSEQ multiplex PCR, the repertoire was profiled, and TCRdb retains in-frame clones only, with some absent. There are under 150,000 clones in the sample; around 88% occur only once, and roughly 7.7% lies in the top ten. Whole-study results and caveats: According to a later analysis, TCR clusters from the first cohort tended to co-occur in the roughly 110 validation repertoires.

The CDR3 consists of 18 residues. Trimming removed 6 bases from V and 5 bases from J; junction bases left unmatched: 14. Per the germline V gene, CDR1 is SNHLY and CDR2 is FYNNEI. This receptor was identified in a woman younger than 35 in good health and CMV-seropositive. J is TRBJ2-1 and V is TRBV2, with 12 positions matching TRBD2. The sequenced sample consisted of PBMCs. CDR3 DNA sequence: TGTGCCAGCAGGACGCTAGCGGGGGGGACCGGGAATGACAATGAGCAGTTCTTC. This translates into CASRTLAGGTGNDNEQFF.